One sample yielded the 2 T cell receptor beta chains listed below, sequenced in a study of cytomegalovirus exposure and HLA in healthy donors. Measured with immunoSEQ multiplex PCR; TCRdb has only the in-frame clones, and not every one. The sample gives about 170,000 clones, 80% to 90% of which show up once; around 2.3% is in the top ten. The sequenced sample consisted of PBMCs. These receptors were collected from a woman in her late teens or twenties in good health and CMV-seronegative.

This chain connects TRBV6-5 to TRBJ1-1; no clear D. From germline, CDR1 is MNHEY and CDR2 SVGAGI. This CDR3 contains 15 residues. V was trimmed by 0 bases and J by 2 bases, leaving 10 bases between them. CDR3 bases: TGTGCCAGCAGTTACTCAACTCGGGGAAACACTGAAGCTTTCTTT. Translating gives CASSYSTRGNTEAFF.

The V gene is TRBV19, the J gene TRBJ2-7; 8 bases fit TRBD1. The ends lost 3 bases at V and 4 bases at J; junction bases unmatched: 5. Germline V gene data show CDR1 as LNHDA and CDR2 as SQIVND (reference sequence). The CDR3 sequence is 14 residues long. As DNA, the CDR3 is TGTGCCAGTAGTATCCCAGGGGGCAAGTACGAGCAGTACTTC. Translation: CASSIPGGKYEQYF.